This TCR beta chain was documented in a study of shared clonotypes between healthy human individuals. For unsorted PBMC, around 300 ng DNA per replicate equaled some 33,000 T cell genomes. Sequencing on ten immunoSEQ deep assay plates was performed for unsorted PBMC DNA. The table came from immunoSEQ multiplex PCR; TCRdb's copy has only in-frame clones and leaves some out. The sample includes 450,000 to 500,000 clones, roughly 85% seen only once; the top ten take around 12%. The CDR3 is 14 residues long. Germline lookup yields CDR1 GTSNPN and CDR2 SVGIG (reference sequence). The ends lost 6 bases at V and 6 bases at J; junction bases unmatched: 8. To note about this clone: Its target is not known.

Study-wide findings and caveats: Researchers sampled only blood; tissue repertoires likely differ. Deeper or shallower sequencing was expected to change how clonotypes are shared among donors.

V and J are TRBV30 and TRBJ2-7; 13 nucleotides align to TRBD2. The clonotype originates from a middle-aged woman in good health. Some clones in this sample may be carry-over from other donors' samples. Sequencing was performed on PBMCs. CDR3 sequence: CACSLAGGIGEQYF. CDR3 nucleotides: TGTGCCTGCTCACTAGCGGGAGGGATCGGCGAGCAGTACTTC.